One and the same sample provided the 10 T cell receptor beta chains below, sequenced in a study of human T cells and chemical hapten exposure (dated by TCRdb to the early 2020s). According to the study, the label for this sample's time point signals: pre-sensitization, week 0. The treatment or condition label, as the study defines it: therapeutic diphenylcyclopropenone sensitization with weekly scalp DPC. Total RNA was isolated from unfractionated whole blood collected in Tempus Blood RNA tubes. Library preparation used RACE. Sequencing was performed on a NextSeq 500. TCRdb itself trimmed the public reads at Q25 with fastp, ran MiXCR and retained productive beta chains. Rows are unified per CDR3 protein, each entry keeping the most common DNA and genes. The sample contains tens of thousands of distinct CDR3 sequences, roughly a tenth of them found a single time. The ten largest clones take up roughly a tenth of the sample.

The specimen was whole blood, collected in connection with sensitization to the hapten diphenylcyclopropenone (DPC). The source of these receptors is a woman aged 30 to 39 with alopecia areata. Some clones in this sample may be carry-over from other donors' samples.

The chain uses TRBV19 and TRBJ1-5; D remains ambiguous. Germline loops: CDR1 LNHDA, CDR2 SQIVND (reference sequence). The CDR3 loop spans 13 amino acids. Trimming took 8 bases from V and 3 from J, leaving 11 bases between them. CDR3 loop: CASSIQDNQPQHF. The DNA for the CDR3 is TGTGCCAGTTCCATCCAGGACAATCAGCCCCAGCATTTT.

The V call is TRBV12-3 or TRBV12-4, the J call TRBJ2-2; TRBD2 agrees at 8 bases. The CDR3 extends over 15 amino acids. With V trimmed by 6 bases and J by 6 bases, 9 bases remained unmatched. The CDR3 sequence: CASSQSGGQAGELFF. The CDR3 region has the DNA TGTGCCAGCAGCCAATCGGGGGGGCAGGCCGGGGAGCTGTTTTTT.

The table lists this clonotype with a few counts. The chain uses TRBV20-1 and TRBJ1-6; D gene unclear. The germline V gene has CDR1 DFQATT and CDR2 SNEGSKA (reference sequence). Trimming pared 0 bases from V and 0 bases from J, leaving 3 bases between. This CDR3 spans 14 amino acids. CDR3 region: CSARDNSYNSPLHF. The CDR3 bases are TGCAGTGCTAGAGATAACTCCTATAATTCACCCCTCCACTTT.

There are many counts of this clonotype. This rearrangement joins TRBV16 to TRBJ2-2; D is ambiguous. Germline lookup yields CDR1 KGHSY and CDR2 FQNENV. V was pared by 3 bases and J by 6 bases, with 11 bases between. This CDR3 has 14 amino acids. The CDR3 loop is CASSQELRAGELFF. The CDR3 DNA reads TGTGCCAGCAGCCAGGAGCTACGCGCCGGGGAGCTGTTTTTT.

The CDR3 nucleotides are TGTGCCAGCAGCCTTCAGGGACAGGGAGATCAGCCCCAGCATTTT. Translated: CASSLQGQGDQPQHF. V usage is TRBV5-4 and J usage is TRBJ1-5; 9 bases are a match to TRBD1. This CDR3 region has 15 residues. The germline CDR1 and CDR2 sequences are SGHNT and YYREEE (reference sequence). The V segment lost 4 bases and the J segment 5 bases; nucleotides outside the gene matches: 7.

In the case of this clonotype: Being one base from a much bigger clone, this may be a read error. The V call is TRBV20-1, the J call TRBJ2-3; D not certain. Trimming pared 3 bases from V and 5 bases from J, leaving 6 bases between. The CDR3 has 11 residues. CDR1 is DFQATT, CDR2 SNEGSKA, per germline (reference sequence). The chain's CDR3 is CSARRRDTQYF. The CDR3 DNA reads TGCAGTGCTAGGCGACGAGATACGCAGTATTTT.

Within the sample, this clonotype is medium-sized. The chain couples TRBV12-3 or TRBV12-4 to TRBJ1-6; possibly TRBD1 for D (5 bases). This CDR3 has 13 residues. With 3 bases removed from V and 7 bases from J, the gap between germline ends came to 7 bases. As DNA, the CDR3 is TGTGCCAGCAGTTTGCAGGGAAATTCACCCCTCCACTTT. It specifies CASSLQGNSPLHF.

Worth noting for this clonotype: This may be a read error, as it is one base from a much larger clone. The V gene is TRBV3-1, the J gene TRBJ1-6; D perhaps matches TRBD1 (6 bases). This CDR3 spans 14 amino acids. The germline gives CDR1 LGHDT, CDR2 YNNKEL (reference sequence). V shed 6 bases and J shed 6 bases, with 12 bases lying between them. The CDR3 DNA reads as TGTGCCAGCAGATGGGGGGCGGGTAATTCACCCCTCCACTTT. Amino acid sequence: CASRWGAGNSPLHF.

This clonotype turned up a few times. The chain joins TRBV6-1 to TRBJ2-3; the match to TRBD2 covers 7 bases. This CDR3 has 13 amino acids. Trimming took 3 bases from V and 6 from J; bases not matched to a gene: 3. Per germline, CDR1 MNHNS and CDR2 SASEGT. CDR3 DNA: TGTGCCAGCAGTGAGACTAGCATTGATACGCAGTATTTT. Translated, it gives CASSETSIDTQYF.

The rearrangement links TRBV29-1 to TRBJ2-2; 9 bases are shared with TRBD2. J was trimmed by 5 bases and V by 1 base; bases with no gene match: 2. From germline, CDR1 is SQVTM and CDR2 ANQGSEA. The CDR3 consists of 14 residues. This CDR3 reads CSVEVAGGTGELFF. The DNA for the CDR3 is TGCAGCGTTGAAGTTGCGGGGGGGACCGGGGAGCTGTTTTTT.